One and the same sample provided the 23 T cell receptor beta chains below, sequenced in a study of T-cell reconstitution after alpha-beta-depleted transplantation in children. For TCRbeta, the library was prepared with unique molecular identifiers. TCRdb fed the PCR reads into MiXCR, producing one record per CDR3 protein. The table includes around 960,000 distinct CDR3 sequences, roughly 29% detected once. The source was PBMCs, mostly from graft donor cells, collected 360 days after TCRalphabeta/CD19-depleted stem cell transplant. The receptors stem from a boy younger than two who had a stem cell transplant for SCID, so the T cells may come from the graft donor.

This clonotype has just a few counts. The CDR3 DNA follows: TGTGCCAGCAGCTTCGAGGGAACTTCCTTCACAGATACGCAGTATTTT. This sequence encodes CASSFEGTSFTDTQYF. The chain joins TRBV7-8 to TRBJ2-3, with a possible D match to TRBD2 (5 bases). Germline V gene lookup returns CDR1 SGHVS and CDR2 FQNEAQ. Trimming removed 3 bases from V and 2 bases from J, with 15 bases in between. The CDR3 totals 16 residues.

The CDR3 region is CASSLRTGYSNQPQHF. DNA of the CDR3: TGTGCCAGTAGTCTAAGGACGGGATATAGCAATCAGCCCCAGCATTTT. J is TRBJ1-5 and V is TRBV19; D is uncertain. Looked up from germline, CDR1 is LNHDA and CDR2 is SQIVND (reference sequence). The V gene lost 5 bases and the J gene lost 0 bases, with 14 bases spanning the gap. The CDR3 loop spans 16 amino acids.

In this sample, this clonotype turned up a few times. The chain joins TRBV5-1 to TRBJ2-1; D is unresolved. Trimming took off 1 base at V and 8 bases at J, with 13 bases between the two ends. Germline V gene sequence: CDR1 SGHRS, CDR2 YFSETQ. The CDR3 has 14 residues. The CDR3 loop is CASSLSRRLDEQFF. The CDR3 DNA sequence: TGCGCCAGCAGCTTGTCCCGTAGGCTGGATGAGCAGTTCTTC.

This clonotype has only a few counts. The chain links TRBV5-1 to TRBJ2-2; 7 positions match TRBD1. V was pared by 2 bases and J by 8 bases, with 9 bases of the junction left unmatched. CDR1 and CDR2 from the germline V gene are SGHRS and YFSETQ. This CDR3 is built from 15 residues. DNA for the CDR3: TGCGCCAGCAGCTTAATGGACAGGTACCCGGGGGAGCTGTTTTTT. As protein: CASSLMDRYPGELFF.

The chain carries TRBV12-3 or TRBV12-4 and TRBJ2-6; D may be TRBD1 or TRBD2 (5 bases each). Trimming pared 9 bases from V and 0 bases from J, leaving 15 bases between. There are 16 residues in the CDR3. CDR3 sequence (DNA): TGTGCCAGTAAATTGGGGGTTCCCTCTGGGGCCAACGTCCTGACTTTC. Its protein is CASKLGVPSGANVLTF.

V is TRBV5-1 and J is TRBJ2-7, with D perhaps TRBD1 or TRBD2 (6 bases each). V was cut by 0 bases and J by 3 bases, with 13 bases left in between. Per germline, CDR1 SGHRS and CDR2 YFSETQ. The CDR3 totals 15 residues. CDR3 amino acids: CASSLGGAVFYEQYF. CDR3 nucleotide sequence: TGCGCCAGCAGCTTGGGGGGGGCGGTTTTCTACGAGCAGTACTTC.

The chain joins TRBV20-1 to TRBJ1-2, with D uncertain. In germline, CDR1 is DFQATT, CDR2 SNEGSKA (reference sequence). This CDR3 comprises 11 residues. With 6 bases removed from V and 8 bases from J, the gap between germline ends came to 13 bases. Written as DNA, the CDR3 is TGCAGTGCGCCCTGGGGTCCCGGCTACACCTTC. Its protein is CSAPWGPGYTF.

This clonotype was found many times. This chain uses TRBV7-9 with TRBJ1-1; 7 bases are shared with TRBD1. The CDR3 spans 15 residues. V trimming: 5 bases; J trimming: 6 bases; junction bases outside the gene matches: 12. From germline, CDR1 is SEHNR and CDR2 FQNEAQ (reference sequence). Here the CDR3 DNA reads TGTGCCAGCAGCGGTAACAGGGGATTTACCTCTGAAGCTTTCTTT. This sequence encodes CASSGNRGFTSEAFF.

This clonotype occurred a few times. The gene calls are TRBV7-2 and TRBJ2-7, with 7 nucleotides matching TRBD2. CDR1 and CDR2 (germline): SGHTA, FQGNSA. V trimming: 3 bases; J trimming: 0 bases; junction bases outside the gene matches: 5. The CDR3 has 15 residues. The CDR3 coding sequence is TGTGCCAGCAGCTTGGTGCGGGGGTTCTCCTACGAGCAGTACTTC. Its translation is CASSLVRGFSYEQYF.

The rearrangement joins TRBV20-1 to TRBJ1-1, with D possibly matching TRBD1 (6 bases). The CDR3 is 13 amino acids. Germline V gene sequence: CDR1 DFQATT, CDR2 SNEGSKA (reference sequence). With 2 bases removed from V and 4 bases from J, the gap between germline ends came to 11 bases. The CDR3 region has the DNA TGCAGTGCTAGACTGGGGGCGCGCACTGAAGCTTTCTTT. As protein: CSARLGARTEAFF.

This clonotype was observed at least ten times. This CDR3 reads CSAREQVTLEQFF. Here the CDR3 DNA reads TGCAGTGCTAGAGAACAGGTTACCCTTGAGCAGTTCTTC. The chain carries TRBV20-1 and TRBJ2-1; possibly TRBD1 for D (5 bases). This CDR3 contains 13 residues. Germline lookup yields CDR1 DFQATT and CDR2 SNEGSKA (reference sequence). Deletions cut 0 bases from V and 9 bases from J, with 12 bases between.

A few counts support this clonotype. This sequence joins TRBV7-8 and TRBJ2-2, with 7 bases matching TRBD2. CDR1 SGHVS and CDR2 FQNEAQ come from the germline V gene. This CDR3 has 14 residues. V shed 6 bases, J shed 5 bases, and the junction held 6 bases outside the gene matches. Here the CDR3 DNA reads TGTGCCAGCAGTTTGCTAGCGGTTACCGGGGAGCTGTTTTTT. Residues: CASSLLAVTGELFF.

This clonotype turned up a few times. The junction departs from the called germline gene at one end, perhaps through a read error. V and J are TRBV28 and TRBJ2-3; D remains ambiguous. CDR1 MDHEN and CDR2 SYDVKM come from the germline V gene. This CDR3 contains 12 residues. CDR3 sequence (DNA): TGTGCCAGCAGTCCCCCTAGGTTCCCCCTCCATTTT. Translating it yields CASSPPRFPLHF.

The V and J genes are TRBV24-1 and TRBJ2-3; 10 nucleotides agree with TRBD1. Germline-derived CDR1 and CDR2 are KGHDR and SFDVKD. The CDR3 length is 15 residues. V trimming: 4 bases; J trimming: 4 bases; junction bases outside the gene matches: 4. CDR3 sequence: CATSDFGTGADTQYF. In DNA form, the CDR3 reads TGTGCCACCAGTGACTTCGGGACAGGGGCAGATACGCAGTATTTT.

In its sample, this clonotype was seen many times. This sequence joins TRBV10-3 and TRBJ2-1; TRBD2 aligns across 8 bases. Germline V gene lookup returns CDR1 ENHRY and CDR2 SYGVKD. There are 15 residues in the CDR3. Germline trimming cut 4 bases from V and 2 bases from J; bases unmatched to any gene: 4. The CDR3 coding sequence is TGTGCCATCAGTGTAGGCGGGGGGACCTACAATGAGCAGTTCTTC. It translates to CAISVGGGTYNEQFF.

This clonotype showed up just a few times. The V gene is TRBV29-1, the J gene TRBJ1-4; D unresolved. V lost 0 bases to trimming and J lost 7 bases, with 12 bases between them. Germline V gene lookup returns CDR1 SQVTM and CDR2 ANQGSEA. CDR3 length equals 14 residues. The CDR3 DNA reads as TGCAGCGTTGAAGATGAAGAGGGTAGTGAAAAACTGTTTTTT. Its translation is CSVEDEEGSEKLFF. Supplemented by reference TRBV29-1 and TRBJ1-4, the full variable domain reads SAVISQKPSRDICQRGTSLTIQCQVDSQVTMMFWYRQQPGQSLTLIATANQGSEATYESGFVIDKFPISRPNLTFSTLTVSNMSPEDSSIYLCSVEDEEGSEKLFFGSGTQLSVL.

V usage is TRBV18 and J usage is TRBJ2-5; 7 bases line up with TRBD1. Germline V gene sequence: CDR1 KGHSH, CDR2 LQKENI. The junction had 9 bases not matched to a gene; V was cut back by 4 bases and J by 4 bases. The CDR3 runs to 15 residues. The CDR3 nucleotides are TGTGCCAGCTCACGGGACAGAGTTTACGGAGAGACCCAGTACTTC. It yields the protein CASSRDRVYGETQYF.

This clonotype was counted a few times. The chain carries TRBV6-5 and TRBJ2-3; the match to TRBD2 covers 12 bases. The CDR3 has 17 residues. Germline V lookup: CDR1 MNHEY, CDR2 SVGAGI. The trim removed 2 bases at V and 1 base at J, leaving 4 bases unmatched. CDR3 DNA: TGTGCCAGCAGTTACCCGACTAGCGGGGGACGCACAGATACGCAGTATTTT. Its translation is CASSYPTSGGRTDTQYF.

This clonotype was seen a handful of times. This chain links TRBV23-1 with TRBJ2-1; no definite D call. TRBV23-1 is sorted into the ORF group, with uncertain function. V was clipped by 7 bases and J by 2 bases, with 18 bases between them. The CDR3 extends over 16 amino acids. The CDR3 is CASTKSEAETYNEQFF. The DNA of the CDR3 is TGCGCCAGCACCAAGAGCGAGGCAGAAACCTACAATGAGCAGTTCTTC.

The V and J genes are TRBV9 and TRBJ2-2; TRBD2 matches 7 bases. Trimming took 3 bases from V and 4 from J; bases not matched to a gene: 12. This CDR3 region has 17 residues. The germline V gene has CDR1 SGDLS and CDR2 YYNGEE. In DNA, the CDR3 is TGTGCCAGCAGCGCTGACCTCGGACTAGAGGGCACCGGGGAGCTGTTTTTT. Protein sequence: CASSADLGLEGTGELFF. Looking up the rest from reference TRBV9 and TRBJ2-2 gives the full variable domain: DSGVTQTPKHLITATGQRVTLRCSPRSGDLSVYWYQQSLDQGLQFLIQYYNGEERAKGNILERFSAQQFPDLHSELNLSSLELGDSALYFCASSADLGLEGTGELFFGEGSRLTVL.

In DNA, the CDR3 is TGCGCCAGCAGCCTTGGGACTAGCGGGGGCGGCTACCAAGAGACCCAGTACTTC. As protein: CASSLGTSGGGYQETQYF. V gene TRBV5-1 combines with J gene TRBJ2-5; TRBD2 matches 14 bases. V shed 4 bases, J shed 0 bases, and the junction held 8 bases outside the gene matches. Looked up from germline, CDR1 is SGHRS and CDR2 is YFSETQ. This CDR3 comprises 18 residues. The entire variable domain, with the rest obtained from reference TRBV5-1 and TRBJ2-5, is as follows: KAGVTQTPRYLIKTRGQQVTLSCSPISGHRSVSWYQQTPGQGLQFLFEYFSETQRNKGNFPGRFSGRQFSNSRSEMNVSTLELGDSALYLCASSLGTSGGGYQETQYFGPGTRLLVL.

The rearrangement links TRBV29-1 to TRBJ1-1; D is ambiguous. Germline V gene data show CDR1 as SQVTM and CDR2 as ANQGSEA. The CDR3 runs to 13 residues. The V gene lost 1 base and the J gene lost 0 bases, with 6 bases spanning the gap. The CDR3 sequence is CSVEGGLNTEAFF. The DNA of the CDR3 is TGCAGCGTTGAAGGCGGACTGAACACTGAAGCTTTCTTT.

This clonotype showed up just a few times. V and J are TRBV27 and TRBJ2-1; 10 bases are shared with TRBD1. The germline V gene encodes CDR1 MNHEY and CDR2 SMNVEV (reference sequence). V gave up 2 bases and J gave up 6 bases; unmatched junction bases: 4. The CDR3 contains 15 residues. CDR3 amino acids: CASSLVTGGGNEQFF. In DNA, the CDR3 is TGTGCCAGCAGTTTAGTGACAGGGGGCGGCAATGAGCAGTTCTTC.